This TCR beta chain was captured by sequencing in a study of lymphopenia after photon versus proton radiotherapy. After removal of 3 bases from V and 2 bases from J, the junction contained 21 bases not matched to a gene. The CDR3 consists of 21 residues. Germline V gene data show CDR1 as LNHDA and CDR2 as SQIVND (reference sequence). Measured with immunoSEQ multiplex PCR; TCRdb has only the in-frame clones, and not every one. Found here are about 30,000 clones, 90% of them singletons; the top ten hold about 6.6%. Sequencing was performed on peripheral blood, taken from a patient treated with photon-based radiotherapy. This receptor was taken from a woman between 45 and 65 years old with pancreatic cancer. This sequence joins TRBV19 and TRBJ2-1; 8 bases agree with TRBD2. CDR3 sequence reads: CASSMQGDGVAGSTPYNEQFF. In DNA, the CDR3 is TGTGCCAGTAGTATGCAAGGGGATGGAGTAGCGGGATCTACCCCCTACAATGAGCAGTTCTTC.